This T cell receptor beta chain derives from a study of blood T cell repertoires in COVID-19. Study-wide background: Both acute and convalescent COVID-19 samples were obtained from the United States, Italy and Spain. T cells, B-cell-depleted T cells, or PBMCs provided the cDNA or gDNA that served as material.

CDR3 length: 16 residues. V gave up 3 bases and J gave up 4 bases; unmatched junction bases: 8. Germline lookup yields CDR1 SGHTA and CDR2 FQGTGA. Original processing methods: Cell counts per sample came from amplifying reference gene primers. This table comes from immunoSEQ multiplex PCR, and its TCRdb copy is limited to in-frame clones, with some not included. V and J calls and clone size are copied from that table; D and trimming were computed from the DNA. The sample holds about 58,000 clones, more than 70% seen once. The specimen was peripheral blood. The V and J genes are TRBV7-3 and TRBJ2-5; 10 positions agree with TRBD2. The TCR was taken from a man aged 40-49 years with active COVID-19. CDR3: CASSFSGTSAPETQYF. CDR3 DNA: TGTGCCAGCAGCTTTTCCGGGACTAGCGCGCCAGAGACCCAGTACTTC.